Below, one TCR beta chain is given with its context. Its antigen is currently unknown. This entry belongs to a study of Ad26.COV2.S vaccination and SARS-CoV-2 variants. The wider study: The donor was enrolled in the Ad26.COV2.S arm of the COV1001 trial. Intramuscular Ad26.COV2.S doses were given once or twice, 56 days apart. Findings and caveats of the study: Compared with placebo recipients, vaccine recipients had higher spike-specific TCR breadth.

Germline V lookup: CDR1 GTSNPN, CDR2 SVGIG (reference sequence). The CDR3 is 15 amino acids. Trimming left V 0 bases short and J 6 bases short, with 17 bases between. Specified treatment: some 20 received Ad26.COV2.S at low or high dose, single or two shots; several received placebo; per-sample allocation not given. Sampling took place 63 days after the first vaccine or placebo injection. The repertoire was sequenced with immunoSEQ multiplex PCR; TCRdb's copy has only in-frame clones and lacks some. The sample lists some 480,000 clones; approximately 90% were seen once. This sequence originates from a person between 18 and 60 years old who received the Ad26.COV2.S COVID-19 vaccine or a placebo. V gene TRBV30 combines with J gene TRBJ1-1; the D gene is possibly TRBD1 (6 bases). The specimen comprised peripheral blood, sampled in a trial of Ad26.COV2.S vaccine versus placebo. Here the CDR3 DNA reads TGTGCCTGGAGTGTAGGGGGAATCTTCCACGCTGAAGCTTTCTTT. Amino acid sequence: CAWSVGGIFHAEAFF.